This T cell receptor beta chain appears in the sequencing data of a study of blood T cell repertoires in COVID-19. Overall study: In each case, the material was cDNA or gDNA derived from T cells, B-cell-depleted T cells, or PBMCs.

Only in-frame clones appear in the TCRdb table, and some are missing; sequencing was by immunoSEQ multiplex PCR. Among hundreds of thousands of clones listed, roughly 88% were seen once. Trimming shortened V by 5 bases and J by 1 base, and 9 bases separated the two germline ends. In germline, CDR1 is MNHEY, CDR2 SMNVEV (reference sequence). This CDR3 is built from 14 residues. The chain uses TRBV27 and TRBJ1-5; D unresolved. The specimen sequenced was peripheral blood. The sequence was collected from a woman in her 30s who had recovered from COVID-19. In nucleotides, the CDR3 is TGTGCCAGCAGTCCCCCAGGAAGCAATCAGCCCCAGCATTTT. Translating gives CASSPPGSNQPQHF.